The clone carrying this T cell receptor beta chain appeared many times. The CDR3 end is not reached by the read, which stops 3 residues before it; the germline J gene fills it in. These data belong to a study of T cell clonality in common variable immunodeficiency. Only in-frame clones appear in the TCRdb table, and some are missing; sequencing was by immunoSEQ multiplex PCR. The repertoire yields roughly 51,000 clones, none seen only once; the top ten contain about 5%. Germline assignment: CDR1 DFQATT and CDR2 SNEGSKA (reference sequence). This CDR3 is 15 amino acids long. V was cut by 6 bases and J by 1 base, with 13 bases left in between.

This rearrangement joins TRBV20-1 to TRBJ2-6; D might be TRBD1 (7 bases). This clonotype was obtained from a person aged 18 to 75 in good health. The sample consisted of peripheral blood mononuclear cells. The sequenced part of the CDR3 DNA is TGCAGTGCCACAGGGGCGGGGTCTGGGGCCAACGTC. It is translated as CSATGAGSGANV. The whole CDR3 protein reads CSATGAGSGANVLTF.